This T cell receptor (beta chain) is drawn from a study of regulatory T cells in long-lasting Graves disease. Points from the study as a whole: Results may be inaccurate due to the small sample size. The number of shared public clonotypes was higher in persistent patients (around 2,700) than new patients (966).

Arm-PCR of CDR3 regions and iRepertoire HTBI primers were used to build TCR beta libraries. TCRdb reanalysed the multiplex PCR reads using MiXCR and keeps one entry per CDR3 protein. Of a few hundred thousand distinct CDR3 sequences listed, about a quarter were seen once; the top ten hold approximately 25%. Described time point: persistent/refractory GD, antithyroid drugs over 5 years with positive TRAb. Making the TCR library involved RNA that had been extracted from PBMCs. In its sample, this clonotype was seen many times. The antigen remains unidentified. The sample consisted of peripheral blood mononuclear cells (PBMCs), taken when the disease was refractory, from a patient treated with antithyroid drugs. The sequence was collected from a female donor with Graves disease.

The CDR3 spells CASSKQGANSNYGYTF. The CDR3 DNA reads TGTGCCAGCAGTAAACAGGGGGCGAACTCTAACTATGGCTACACCTTC. V gene TRBV28 combines with J gene TRBJ1-2; 9 nucleotides line up with TRBD1. The CDR3 runs to 16 residues. Germline V CDR1 and CDR2: MDHEN, SYDVKM. The V segment lost 5 bases and the J segment 0 bases; nucleotides outside the gene matches: 7.